These T cell receptor beta chains were read from a single sample in a study of blood T cell repertoires in COVID-19. Sequencing used immunoSEQ multiplex PCR; TCRdb keeps in-frame clones, though not all of them. The sample has about 400,000 clones, around nine tenths seen once; the top ten hold approximately 9.3%. The sequencing sample was made of PBMCs or T cells enriched from blood (not recorded which). These receptors all come from a woman aged 50 to 65 who had recovered from COVID-19. Both conserved end residues are part of each CDR3. Each record gives: CDR3 DNA, CDR3 protein, V gene, clone size, J gene, D gene. D genes are given only for firm matches. Size is omitted from some rows. Given values are once, few, many or a class for expanded clones.

DNA: TGTGCCAGCAGCTTGGGACATGATCCTGAAGCTTTCTTT
CDR3: CASSLGHDPEAFF
V: TRBV13
size: once
J: TRBJ1-1
D: NA

DNA: TGCAGCGCTTCACAGGGATCCTCGAACACTGAAGCTTTCTTT
CDR3: CSASQGSSNTEAFF
V: TRBV29-1
size: NA
J: TRBJ1-1
D: NA

DNA: TGTGCCAGTACCCGACCGGGACAGGGGTTCGGCTACACCTTC
CDR3: CASTRPGQGFGYTF
V: TRBV19
size: NA
J: TRBJ1-2
D: TRBD1

DNA: TGTGCCATCAGTGAGTCGTCGGGGGGGAGCCCCAATCAGCCCCAGCATTTT
CDR3: CAISESSGGSPNQPQHF
V: TRBV10-3
size: few
J: TRBJ1-5
D: NA

DNA: TGTGCCAGCAGTGAAGCTCCGGGTCCCTATGGCTACACCTTC
CDR3: CASSEAPGPYGYTF
V: TRBV2
size: NA
J: TRBJ1-2
D: NA

DNA: TGTGCCAGTAGTATAGGGACTCTCAGGCAGCCCCAGCATTTT
CDR3: CASSIGTLRQPQHF
V: TRBV19
size: few
J: TRBJ1-5
D: NA

DNA: TGTGCCAGCAGCGCTAGCGGGGAGGATACGCAGTATTTT
CDR3: CASSASGEDTQYF
V: TRBV6-5
size: NA
J: TRBJ2-3
D: TRBD2

DNA: TGCAGCGTTGACCTTGGGTCTAGCGGGGGTTGGGGCACAGATACGCAGTATTTT
CDR3: CSVDLGSSGGWGTDTQYF
V: TRBV29-1
size: NA
J: TRBJ2-3
D: TRBD2

DNA: TGTGCCAGCTCACCGGCACAACAGGGTACCCAGCCCCAGCATTTT
CDR3: CASSPAQQGTQPQHF
V: TRBV18
size: NA
J: TRBJ1-5
D: NA

DNA: TGTGCCAGTAGTATCTCTCCAGGGTTCAATTCACCCCTCCACTTT
CDR3: CASSISPGFNSPLHF
V: TRBV19
size: NA
J: TRBJ1-6
D: NA

DNA: TGTGCCAGCACAGAGACAGGGGCTAATGAAAAACTGTTTTTT
CDR3: CASTETGANEKLFF
V: TRBV6-4
size: NA
J: TRBJ1-4
D: TRBD1

DNA: TGTGCCAGCAGCATACAGGGCACCCAAACTGAAGCTTTCTTT
CDR3: CASSIQGTQTEAFF
V: TRBV7-8
size: once
J: TRBJ1-1
D: NA

DNA: TGCGCCAGCAGCCAAGGTCCGCTGGGGAGCTACGAGCAGTACTTC
CDR3: CASSQGPLGSYEQYF
V: TRBV4-3
size: NA
J: TRBJ2-7
D: NA

DNA: TGTGCCAGCAGGCATAGCGGAAGGACCGTTACCACTGAAGCTTTCTTT
CDR3: CASRHSGRTVTTEAFF
V: TRBV14
size: NA
J: TRBJ1-1
D: NA

DNA: TGCGCCAGCAGCTTGGCGGCGGGGGGGACAGATACGCAGTATTTT
CDR3: CASSLAAGGTDTQYF
V: TRBV5-1
size: NA
J: TRBJ2-3
D: TRBD2

DNA: TGTGCCAGCAGCCTAACAGGAGGGACTGAAGCTTTCTTT
CDR3: CASSLTGGTEAFF
V: TRBV3-1/TRBV3-2
size: NA
J: TRBJ1-1
D: NA

DNA: TGTGCCAGCACCCCCGAAGGGGGCGTGAACACTGAAGCTTTCTTT
CDR3: CASTPEGGVNTEAFF
V: TRBV2
size: NA
J: TRBJ1-1
D: TRBD1

DNA: TGCGCCAGCACCAGGGGCCGTGGTGAAAAACTGTTTTTT
CDR3: CASTRGRGEKLFF
V: TRBV4-3
size: NA
J: TRBJ1-4
D: NA

DNA: TGCGCCAGCAGCCAAGATCCCCCTGTGACAGGGGAAAATGAAAAACTGTTTTTT
CDR3: CASSQDPPVTGENEKLFF
V: TRBV4-3
size: NA
J: TRBJ1-4
D: TRBD1

DNA: TGTGCCAGCAGCTCCCTCCCGACAGGGCCCTATGGCTACACCTTC
CDR3: CASSSLPTGPYGYTF
V: TRBV7-3
size: NA
J: TRBJ1-2
D: TRBD1

DNA: TGTGCCAGCAGTGAGTTGCGGGAGGGTGAAGCTTTCTTT
CDR3: CASSELREGEAFF
V: TRBV2
size: once
J: TRBJ1-1
D: NA

DNA: TGTGCCAGCGTGACAGGGGGCTCCTCCCTCGGCTACACCTTC
CDR3: CASVTGGSSLGYTF
V: TRBV28
size: NA
J: TRBJ1-2
D: TRBD1

DNA: TGCAGGACAGGGAGCACAGATACGCAGTATTTT
CDR3: CRTGSTDTQYF
V: TRBV20-1
size: NA
J: TRBJ2-3
D: TRBD1

DNA: TGTGCCAGCAGTCTAACAAGGGGGCAGGGTAGCTATGGCTACACCTTC
CDR3: CASSLTRGQGSYGYTF
V: TRBV27
size: NA
J: TRBJ1-2
D: TRBD1

DNA: TGTGCCAGCAGTTCCGGATCCACAGGGACTGAAGCTTTCTTT
CDR3: CASSSGSTGTEAFF
V: TRBV6-2/TRBV6-3
size: NA
J: TRBJ1-1
D: NA

DNA: TGTGCCAGCTCACCTAGACTTTTAGCGGGAGACCAAGAGACCCAGTACTTC
CDR3: CASSPRLLAGDQETQYF
V: TRBV18
size: NA
J: TRBJ2-5
D: TRBD2

DNA: TGTGCTAGCAGCTTAGCGCGAGCGGGGGGACCCACCGGGGAGCTGTTTTTT
CDR3: CASSLARAGGPTGELFF
V: TRBV7-7
size: NA
J: TRBJ2-2
D: TRBD2

DNA: TGCGCCAGCAGCCAAGGGGCAGGGTCGAGTGAAGCTTTCTTT
CDR3: CASSQGAGSSEAFF
V: TRBV4-3
size: NA
J: TRBJ1-1
D: NA

DNA: TGCGCCAGCAGCCAAGGGAGGGCGGAAAGGGCTGGAAACACCATATATTTT
CDR3: CASSQGRAERAGNTIYF
V: TRBV4-1
size: once
J: TRBJ1-3
D: NA

DNA: TGTGCCAGCAGCTCCGAATTGGGACTTTTAACTAACTATGGCTACACCTTC
CDR3: CASSSELGLLTNYGYTF
V: TRBV5-5
size: NA
J: TRBJ1-2
D: NA

DNA: TGTGCCAGCAGTTCGGTACTTGCTTTCTTT
CDR3: CASSSVLAFF
V: TRBV28
size: few
J: TRBJ1-1
D: NA

DNA: TGTGCCAGCTCACCACGTCGGGACAGGGATAAAGAGACCCAGTACTTC
CDR3: CASSPRRDRDKETQYF
V: TRBV18
size: NA
J: TRBJ2-5
D: TRBD1

DNA: TGCGCGGGGCAAAACTATGGCTACACCTTC
CDR3: CAGQNYGYTF
V: TRBV20-1
size: few
J: TRBJ1-2
D: NA

DNA: TGTGCCGACCAATTGGACAGATCCTACGAGCAGTACTTC
CDR3: CADQLDRSYEQYF
V: TRBV2
size: NA
J: TRBJ2-7
D: NA

DNA: TGCGCCAGCAGCTTGGATGCGGCCAATTCACCCCTCCACTTT
CDR3: CASSLDAANSPLHF
V: TRBV5-1
size: NA
J: TRBJ1-6
D: NA

DNA: TGTGCCAGTAGTAGGGCCTTCACCTTAAGCAATCAGCCCCAGCATTTT
CDR3: CASSRAFTLSNQPQHF
V: TRBV19
size: few
J: TRBJ1-5
D: NA

DNA: TGTGCCAGCAGTCCCTTATCGGCGGGGGCTTACAATGAGCAGTTCTTC
CDR3: CASSPLSAGAYNEQFF
V: TRBV27
size: NA
J: TRBJ2-1
D: NA

DNA: TGTGCCAGCAGCTTAGTAGGGAGATCTCTCATCGATACGCAGTATTTT
CDR3: CASSLVGRSLIDTQYF
V: TRBV7-2
size: NA
J: TRBJ2-3
D: NA

DNA: TGTGCCAGCTCACCACCGCGGGGGGACACCGGGGAGCTGTTTTTT
CDR3: CASSPPRGDTGELFF
V: TRBV18
size: few
J: TRBJ2-2
D: TRBD2

DNA: TGTGCCACCGATATGTCGACAGGCTCCTACGAGCAGTACTTC
CDR3: CATDMSTGSYEQYF
V: TRBV2
size: NA
J: TRBJ2-7
D: NA

DNA: TGTGCCAGCCCCGGGAGGGTGGAGACCCAGTACTTC
CDR3: CASPGRVETQYF
V: TRBV11-1
size: once
J: TRBJ2-5
D: TRBD2

DNA: TGTGCCACCAGCAGAGAAAGGGACACCATCTACGAGCAGTACTTC
CDR3: CATSRERDTIYEQYF
V: TRBV15
size: NA
J: TRBJ2-7
D: NA

DNA: TGCGCCAGCAGCTCCCAGGGGGAGGTCGGCTATGGCTACACCTTC
CDR3: CASSSQGEVGYGYTF
V: TRBV5-1
size: NA
J: TRBJ1-2
D: TRBD1

DNA: TGTGCCAGCAGTATCGCGACCGGGGACTACGAGCAGTACTTC
CDR3: CASSIATGDYEQYF
V: TRBV2
size: NA
J: TRBJ2-7
D: NA

DNA: TGTGCCAGCAGCCAACTGGGAGGGGGCAATCAGCCCCAGCATTTT
CDR3: CASSQLGGGNQPQHF
V: TRBV3-1/TRBV3-2
size: NA
J: TRBJ1-5
D: NA

DNA: TGCGCCAGCAGCTCAGGGGAGATTGAGCAGTTCTTC
CDR3: CASSSGEIEQFF
V: TRBV5-1
size: NA
J: TRBJ2-1
D: NA

DNA: TGTGCCAGCAGCTTAGTAGGGGCCAATAGCAATCAGCCCCAGCATTTT
CDR3: CASSLVGANSNQPQHF
V: TRBV7-2
size: NA
J: TRBJ1-5
D: NA

DNA: TGTGCCAGCAGGGACAGCCCAAATGAAAAACTGTTTTTT
CDR3: CASRDSPNEKLFF
V: TRBV2
size: NA
J: TRBJ1-4
D: NA

DNA: TGTGCCAGCAGCTTAGTGAGCGGGGGAATAAATGAGCAGTTCTTC
CDR3: CASSLVSGGINEQFF
V: TRBV7-2
size: NA
J: TRBJ2-1
D: TRBD2

DNA: TGCGCCAGCAGCGGAGGGGGACAGGGAAACACCATATATTTT
CDR3: CASSGGGQGNTIYF
V: TRBV5-1
size: NA
J: TRBJ1-3
D: TRBD1

DNA: TGTGCCAGCAGGAGAGGGACAGGGGGCAAGGTCGTTACAGATACGCAGTATTTT
CDR3: CASRRGTGGKVVTDTQYF
V: TRBV2
size: NA
J: TRBJ2-3
D: TRBD1

DNA: TGTGCCAGCAGTTACGAGGCGGGGGGTTACGAGCAGTACTTC
CDR3: CASSYEAGGYEQYF
V: TRBV6-2/TRBV6-3
size: NA
J: TRBJ2-7
D: TRBD2

DNA: TGTGCCAGCAGCCTCCGCTCAGACAGGCGCAATCAGCCCCAGCATTTT
CDR3: CASSLRSDRRNQPQHF
V: TRBV7-8
size: NA
J: TRBJ1-5
D: NA

DNA: TGTGCCAGCAGCTTAGGCCGAGCAAATTCACCCCTCCACTTT
CDR3: CASSLGRANSPLHF
V: TRBV13
size: NA
J: TRBJ1-6
D: NA

DNA: TGTGCCAGCAGCTTCAGTATGGGAGGTAGCGAGACCCAGTACTTC
CDR3: CASSFSMGGSETQYF
V: TRBV11-2
size: NA
J: TRBJ2-5
D: NA

DNA: TGTGCCAGCAGTTTGCCGACAGGGGGCGAGTACACATTGAGCAATCAGCCCCAGCATTTT
CDR3: CASSLPTGGEYTLSNQPQHF
V: TRBV27
size: NA
J: TRBJ1-5
D: TRBD1

DNA: TGTGCCAGCAGTTTCCACTCCTACGAGCAGTACTTC
CDR3: CASSFHSYEQYF
V: TRBV28
size: NA
J: TRBJ2-7
D: NA